This T cell receptor beta chain appears in the sequencing data of a study of post-analysis software for immune sequencing data. General study points: Co-batched samples clustered tightly together by F measure. When patients were compared with controls, a handful of TRBV segments were more frequent, TRBV5-6, TRBV5-1 and TRBV20-1 among them. Comparison with controls showed significantly lower normalized Chao1 diversity in multiple sclerosis patients.

Germline V gives CDR1 LGHDT, CDR2 YNNKEL (reference sequence). V gave up 4 bases and J gave up 8 bases; unmatched junction bases: 5. CDR3 length: 16 amino acids. This clonotype occurred a few times. The antigen is not known. cDNA libraries for TCR beta contained unique molecular identifiers. Once roughly 0.85 to 11 million T cells were used, 400,000 to 550,000 cDNA molecules resulted. TCRdb re-called the PCR reads through MiXCR, storing one row per CDR3 protein. Here the sample spans hundreds of thousands of distinct CDR3 sequences, approximately 30% being singletons. J is TRBJ2-1 and V is TRBV3-1; 16 nucleotides match TRBD2. This TCR came from a girl aged 5-17 years with multiple sclerosis. Sequenced sample: blood. The DNA for the CDR3 is TGTGCCAGCAGCCGCGGGACTAGCGGGGGGGACGATGAGCAGTTCTTC. Translated, it gives CASSRGTSGGDDEQFF.